This note documents a single T cell receptor (beta chain) sequence. Its antigen remains unknown. The V and J ends lost 1 base and 5 bases, in that order; junction bases with no gene match: 3. Germline CDR1 reads MNHEY; CDR2 reads SMNVEV (reference sequence). There are 15 residues in the CDR3. This sample was taken from a study of cytomegalovirus exposure and HLA in healthy donors. The primer mix had 60 Vbeta and 13 Jbeta primers. The data were produced by immunoSEQ multiplex PCR, yet TCRdb's version contains in-frame clones alone and is incomplete. The table records about 140,000 clones, over 8% of them present only once. Study results and caveats: It was reported in a later analysis that an Asian-associated ancestry cluster showed fewer N-insertions than the approximately 700-donor mean. Only CMV serostatus was available as immune exposure information. Associated with cytomegalovirus, according to the listing, were 150 to 200 TCR beta chains.

The clonotype comes from a male donor in good health and CMV-seronegative. This chain joins TRBV27 and TRBJ2-3; TRBD1 agrees at 10 bases. The sequenced sample was PBMCs. The CDR3 nucleotides read TGTGCCAGCAGTTTATGGGGACAGGGGATAGATACGCAGTATTTT. Residues: CASSLWGQGIDTQYF.